This entry concerns a single TCR beta chain. This entry is derived from a study of sequential checkpoint blockade in melanoma. In the study overall: After nivolumab or ipilimumab alone, twenty-two patients had week-13 rebiopsies.

Method: immunoSEQ multiplex PCR; TCRdb's copy keeps in-frame clones and lacks some. The profile covers roughly 2,600 clones, with 23% appearing a single time and more than 9.5% taken by the ten largest. V was trimmed by 2 bases and J by 1 base, leaving 8 bases between them. The CDR3 is 14 residues long. Germline V lookup: CDR1 MNHGY, CDR2 SAAAGT. Indicated treatment: randomized to nivolumab then ipilimumab (arm A) or the reverse (arm B). This chain joins TRBV6-8 and TRBJ1-1; weak D call: TRBD1 (5 bases). The specimen comprised tumor tissue (inferred from file names), sampled from a patient given nivolumab and ipilimumab in sequence. This receptor was identified in a human donor with melanoma. The CDR3 sequence: CASSYGGKNTEAFF. DNA for the CDR3: TGTGCCAGCAGTTACGGGGGGAAGAACACTGAAGCTTTCTTT.